The clone carrying this T cell receptor beta chain was counted a single time. What it binds is unknown. These data belong to a study of shared clonotypes between healthy human individuals. Trimming pared 3 bases from V and 3 bases from J, leaving 11 bases between. CDR1 and CDR2 from the germline V gene are MDHEN and SYDVKM. The CDR3 contains 15 residues. Around 30,000 T cell genomes, or about 0.2 ug DNA, went into the sorted-subset replicate PCRs. Libraries were prepared by immunoSEQ multiplex PCR; TCRdb keeps only in-frame clonotypes and omits some of them. This repertoire shows roughly 2.1 million clones, 85% to 95% found once; its top ten account for around 1.7%. Study-wide results and caveats: The study's rarefaction showed incomplete sorted-subset sequencing despite large depth.

It was CD45RO-negative cells, positively selected for CCR7, that made up naive CD8 cells, with terminally differentiated effector memory CD45RA+ cells excluded. Specimen: naive CD8+ T cells from PBMCs. The source is a man in his late teens or twenties in good health. Some clones in this sample may be carry-over from other donors' samples. The gene calls are TRBV28 and TRBJ1-4; unclear D gene. The CDR3 sequence is CASSLSPGANEKLFF. The DNA for the CDR3 is TGTGCCAGCAGTTTGTCGCCAGGAGCTAATGAAAAACTGTTTTTT.